Below, 26 T cell receptor beta chains from the same sample are listed, as sequenced in a study of blood T cell repertoires in COVID-19 (TCRdb year 2020). Libraries were made using the immunoSEQ multiplex PCR assay. The source is immuneACCESS, and TCRdb retained only in-frame sequences with V and J called. Part of the clones is not carried over; for the studies checked, unresolved V genes explain less than half of this, and the remainder is unexplained. The sample records roughly 70,000 clones, about 88% of which are singletons. Roughly 3.9% of the sample belongs to the ten largest clones. The sequenced material came from peripheral blood. The receptors were sampled from an older man with acute or convalescent COVID-19.

The CDR3 DNA follows: TGTGCCAGCCGAACGCGGGTAGCGGGAAAGAATGAGCAGTTCTTC. This translates into CASRTRVAGKNEQFF. The rearrangement uses TRBV27 and TRBJ2-1; 8 bases align to TRBD2. Germline V gene sequence: CDR1 MNHEY, CDR2 SMNVEV (reference sequence). The CDR3 sequence is 15 residues long. V gave up 8 bases and J gave up 7 bases; unmatched junction bases: 13.

The chain employs TRBV5-5 and TRBJ2-3, with a tentative D call TRBD2 (6 bases). This CDR3 region has 15 residues. Germline-derived CDR1 and CDR2 are SGHKS and YYEKEE (reference sequence). Trimming took off 1 base at V and 4 bases at J, with 13 bases between the two ends. The CDR3 region is CASSLNTGDADTQYF. The CDR3 region has the DNA TGTGCCAGCAGCTTGAATACGGGGGATGCAGATACGCAGTATTTT.

The V call is TRBV28, the J call TRBJ1-6, with D perhaps matching TRBD1 (5 bases). Per the germline V gene, CDR1 is MDHEN and CDR2 is SYDVKM. The V and J ends lost 7 bases and 6 bases respectively, with 16 bases between them. This CDR3 spans 15 amino acids. CDR3 in DNA: TGTGCCAGCAAGGGCCAGGGTTTCATTAATTCACCCCTCCACTTT. Translated: CASKGQGFINSPLHF. Full variable domain (rest looked up from reference TRBV28 and TRBJ1-6): DVKVTQSSRYLVKRTGEKVFLECVQDMDHENMFWYRQDPGLGLRLIYFSYDVKMKEKGDIPEGYSVSREKKERFSLILESASTNQTSMYLCASKGQGFINSPLHFGNGTRLTVT.

The chain joins TRBV4-1 to TRBJ2-3; D uncertain. Germline CDR1 is MGHRA and CDR2 is YSYEKL. Deletions cut 0 bases from V and 6 bases from J, with 13 bases between. The CDR3 totals 15 residues. This chain's CDR3 is CASSQDRIVADTQYF. CDR3 bases: TGCGCCAGCAGCCAAGACAGGATTGTCGCGGATACGCAGTATTTT.

V is TRBV9 and J is TRBJ2-5; TRBD2 matches at 7 bases. The CDR3 consists of 16 residues. Germline V gives CDR1 SGDLS, CDR2 YYNGEE. With V trimmed by 4 bases and J by 3 bases, 12 bases remained unmatched. The CDR3 loop is CASSSLVRGVEETQYF. CDR3 sequence (DNA): TGTGCCAGCAGCTCATTAGTCCGGGGGGTCGAAGAGACCCAGTACTTC.

A single count supports this clone. V and J are TRBV4-3 and TRBJ1-1; a possible D gene is TRBD1 (6 bases). The CDR3 sequence is 15 residues long. Germline loops: CDR1 LGHNA, CDR2 YSLEER. Trimming shortened V by 3 bases and J by 1 base, and 12 bases separated the two germline ends. The CDR3 sequence is CASSQADRRNTEAFF. The CDR3 DNA is TGCGCCAGCAGCCAGGCTGACAGGAGGAACACTGAAGCTTTCTTT.

The J gene is TRBJ2-7, the V gene TRBV4-2; TRBD1 aligns across 8 bases. With 1 base clipped from V and 3 bases from J, the junction kept 5 bases outside the gene matches. CDR1 and CDR2 from the germline V gene are LGHNA and YNFKEQ. The CDR3 runs 15 residues. CDR3 residues: CASSQVPGGVYEQYF. The CDR3 DNA sequence: TGTGCCAGCAGCCAAGTTCCAGGGGGCGTCTACGAGCAGTACTTC.

This clone was observed once. The rearrangement joins TRBV5-1 to TRBJ2-7; 7 bases are a match to TRBD1. In germline, CDR1 is SGHRS, CDR2 YFSETQ. After removal of 2 bases from V and 5 bases from J, the junction contained 10 bases not matched to a gene. The CDR3 has 15 amino acids. The CDR3 region is CASSFSRQGGDEQYF. For the CDR3, the DNA is TGCGCCAGCAGCTTCAGCCGACAGGGTGGGGACGAGCAGTACTTC.

This chain joins TRBV7-9 and TRBJ1-5; D is unresolved. V lost 0 bases and J lost 6, with 9 bases in between. The CDR3 has 14 amino acids. Germline CDR1 and CDR2: SEHNR and FQNEAQ (reference sequence). Here the CDR3 reads CASSLARESQPQHF. The DNA for the CDR3 is TGTGCCAGCAGCTTAGCGCGGGAGAGTCAGCCCCAGCATTTT.

The chain employs TRBV4-3 and TRBJ1-1; TRBD1 might be the D (6 bases). Trimming pared 4 bases from V and 10 bases from J, leaving 19 bases between. CDR3 length equals 14 residues. The V gene's germline CDR1 is LGHNA and CDR2 YSLEER. DNA for the CDR3: TGCGCCAGCAGCCGTCGGGACATTCCTTTGGGAGCTTTCTTT. Residues: CASSRRDIPLGAFF.

Only one count was recorded for this clone. This rearrangement joins TRBV19 to TRBJ2-1; D may be TRBD2 (5 bases). V was clipped by 5 bases and J by 4 bases, with 15 bases between them. CDR3 length: 15 residues. CDR1 and CDR2 from the germline V gene are LNHDA and SQIVND (reference sequence). In DNA, the CDR3 is TGTGCCAGTAGTCCCCGGGTGGAGGTATACAATGAGCAGTTCTTC. Residues: CASSPRVEVYNEQFF.

Turning to this clone: Other DNA sequences of this sample code for an identical CDR3. The J gene is TRBJ2-7, the V gene TRBV27; possible D gene TRBD1, 6 bases. The CDR3 consists of 12 residues. The germline V gene has CDR1 MNHEY and CDR2 SMNVEV (reference sequence). The V and J ends lost 6 bases and 6 bases respectively, with 12 bases between them. This CDR3 is CASRGQGFEQYF. In DNA form, the CDR3 reads TGTGCCAGCAGGGGCCAGGGGTTCGAGCAGTACTTC.

This chain connects TRBV2 to TRBJ2-7, with D possibly matching TRBD1 (6 bases). Germline values: CDR1 SNHLY, CDR2 FYNNEI. This CDR3 is 14 amino acids long. The ends were cut back, 2 bases at V and 4 bases at J, with 12 bases in the middle. CDR3 region: CASSELGAQYEQYF. The DNA for the CDR3 is TGTGCCAGCAGTGAACTGGGGGCACAGTACGAGCAGTACTTC.

The chain's CDR3 is CASSGRTGGPTDTQYF. As DNA, the CDR3 is TGTGCCAGTAGTGGACGGACAGGGGGGCCCACAGATACGCAGTATTTT. The rearrangement uses TRBV19 and TRBJ2-3; TRBD1 matches at 10 bases. The CDR3 is 16 residues long. Per germline, CDR1 LNHDA and CDR2 SQIVND (reference sequence). V was clipped by 5 bases and J by 2 bases; unmatched bases: 7.

The V and J genes are TRBV7-9 and TRBJ1-2, with D unclear. CDR1 is SEHNR and CDR2 is FQNEAQ in the germline V gene (reference sequence). The CDR3 is made up of 16 amino acids. V lost 1 base to trimming and J lost 4 bases, with 16 bases between them. In DNA form, the CDR3 reads TGTGCCAGCAGCTTAGTAGGCCAGCGTTCCAGCTATGGCTACACCTTC. Encoded protein: CASSLVGQRSSYGYTF.

Comments on this clone: This sample includes further DNA sequences coding for the same CDR3. The CDR3 is CASSIPGNSPLHF. The CDR3 bases are TGTGCCAGTAGTATTCCAGGAAATTCACCCCTCCACTTT. The chain recombines TRBV19 with TRBJ1-6; unclear D gene. CDR3 length: 13 amino acids. CDR1 is LNHDA, CDR2 SQIVND, per germline (reference sequence). The ends were cut back, 3 bases at V and 7 bases at J, with 7 bases in the middle.

The chain has TRBV6-5 and TRBJ1-1; D gene uncertain. Deletions cut 4 bases from V and 9 bases from J, with 24 bases between. CDR1 is MNHEY and CDR2 is SVGAGI in the germline V gene. This CDR3 comprises 16 residues. The CDR3 is CASSFTVQSANSKAFF. In nucleotides, the CDR3 is TGTGCCAGCAGTTTCACTGTCCAGTCTGCTAACAGCAAAGCTTTCTTT.

The chain links TRBV6-5 to TRBJ2-1; 9 bases map to TRBD1. The junction had 7 bases not matched to a gene; V was cut back by 0 bases and J by 7 bases. The CDR3 is 16 amino acids. Germline CDR1 is MNHEY and CDR2 is SVGAGI. The CDR3 nucleotides are TGTGCCAGCAGTTACTCGATGGGACAGGGTCCGAATGAGCAGTTCTTC. It specifies CASSYSMGQGPNEQFF.

This clone was detected only a few times. The V gene is TRBV19, the J gene TRBJ1-2, with 8 bases that match TRBD1. Germline V gives CDR1 LNHDA, CDR2 SQIVND (reference sequence). V lost 1 base, J lost 4 bases, and 8 bases stayed unmatched. The CDR3 loop spans 16 amino acids. In nucleotides, the CDR3 is TGTGCCAGTAGTATAGCCCGAGGACAGGGCCGCTATGGCTACACCTTC. This sequence encodes CASSIARGQGRYGYTF.

This chain uses TRBV12-3 or TRBV12-4 with TRBJ2-5, with D uncertain. With 2 bases removed from V and 7 bases from J, the gap between germline ends came to 11 bases. This CDR3 is built from 13 residues. Here the CDR3 reads CASSLSGSWTQYF. CDR3 nucleotide sequence: TGTGCCAGCAGTTTATCAGGTTCGTGGACCCAGTACTTC.

The J gene is TRBJ1-1, the V gene TRBV2, with 8 nucleotides matching TRBD1. CDR1 is SNHLY and CDR2 is FYNNEI in the germline V gene. CDR3 length: 15 residues. Germline trimming cut 7 bases from V and 0 bases from J; bases unmatched to any gene: 7. CDR3 loop: CASNGQGGMNTEAFF. DNA for the CDR3: TGTGCCAGCAATGGACAGGGTGGCATGAACACTGAAGCTTTCTTT.

The V call is TRBV18, the J call TRBJ2-5, with 7 bases identical to TRBD1. Looked up from germline, CDR1 is KGHSH and CDR2 is LQKENI. V lost 1 base, J lost 5 bases, and 4 bases stayed unmatched. The CDR3 runs 14 residues. In DNA, the CDR3 is TGTGCCAGCTCACCACGTACAGGGGCGGAGACCCAGTACTTC. This gives the protein CASSPRTGAETQYF. Together with reference TRBV18 and TRBJ2-5, the CDR3 gives the full variable domain: NAGVMQNPRHLVRRRGQEARLRCSPMKGHSHVYWYRQLPEEGLKFMVYLQKENIIDESGMPKERFSAEFPKEGPSILRIQQVVRGDSAAYFCASSPRTGAETQYFGPGTRLLVL.

This chain joins TRBV28 and TRBJ1-2; 10 bases fit TRBD1. Losses at the gene ends were 2 bases for V and 4 bases for J; bases not matched to a gene: 7. There are 16 residues in the CDR3. Germline V gene data show CDR1 as MDHEN and CDR2 as SYDVKM. CDR3 protein: CASSLNDRGLGYGYTF. The DNA of the CDR3 is TGTGCCAGCAGTTTAAACGACAGGGGGCTGGGCTATGGCTACACCTTC.

The chain employs TRBV7-8 and TRBJ1-1; no clear D gene. V lost 5 bases, J lost 0 bases, and 13 bases lay in between. The CDR3 sequence is 15 residues long. CDR1 is SGHVS and CDR2 is FQNEAQ in the germline V gene. The DNA of the CDR3 is TGTGCCAGCAGCGCAGGCGGGTCCTTGAACACTGAAGCTTTCTTT. It is translated as CASSAGGSLNTEAFF.

This chain uses TRBV18 with TRBJ1-6; D is unresolved. Trimming took off 0 bases at V and 7 bases at J, with 13 bases between the two ends. Germline loops: CDR1 KGHSH, CDR2 LQKENI. There are 16 residues in the CDR3. CDR3 DNA sequence: TGTGCCAGCTCACCACCGCTTGTCAGTAAGAATTCACCCCTCCACTTT. As protein: CASSPPLVSKNSPLHF.

The chain has TRBV27 and TRBJ2-6, with TRBD1 matching over 8 bases. V lost 5 bases to trimming and J lost 1 base; unmatched junction nucleotides: 13. This CDR3 has 19 amino acids. Per germline, CDR1 MNHEY and CDR2 SMNVEV (reference sequence). The CDR3 sequence is CASSKIGTGIQSGANVLTF. The CDR3 DNA sequence: TGTGCCAGCAGTAAAATCGGGACAGGCATACAATCTGGGGCCAACGTCCTGACTTTC.